This passage covers 10 T cell receptor beta chains from one sample sequenced in a study of blood T cells in healthy people across ages. A sample-barcoded 5' primer and a J-beta primer mix were used in a second PCR of about 6 to 12 cycles. TCRdb reanalysed the 5' RACE reads using MiXCR and keeps one entry per CDR3 protein. The table has about 1.7 million distinct CDR3 sequences, 28% seen once. The specimen was blood. The receptors originated from a woman aged 25-40 years in good health.

This clonotype was picked up many times. The rearrangement links TRBV10-3 to TRBJ2-1; D is tentatively TRBD1 or TRBD2 (5 bases each). Germline lookup yields CDR1 ENHRY and CDR2 SYGVKD. The CDR3 runs to 14 residues. V lost 9 bases to trimming and J lost 5 bases, with 17 bases between them. The CDR3 DNA is TGTGCCATAACTCAGGACCTGGGGGACAATGAGCAGTTCTTC. Amino acid sequence: CAITQDLGDNEQFF.

This clonotype was picked up a small number of times. Here the CDR3 DNA reads TGCAGTGCCCCGGGACAGGGGGCGGGGAGCTCCTACGAGCAGTACTTC. This sequence encodes CSAPGQGAGSSYEQYF. The V call is TRBV20-1, the J call TRBJ2-7, with TRBD1 matching 12 bases. This CDR3 is built from 16 residues. The trim removed 6 bases at V and 0 bases at J, leaving 9 bases unmatched. Germline lookup yields CDR1 DFQATT and CDR2 SNEGSKA (reference sequence).

The sample holds a few counts of this clonotype. The chain uses TRBV20-1 and TRBJ1-1, with a tentative D call TRBD1 (6 bases). The ends were cut back, 0 bases at V and 5 bases at J, with 13 bases in the middle. CDR1 is DFQATT, CDR2 SNEGSKA, per germline (reference sequence). There are 14 residues in the CDR3. CDR3 sequence reads: CSARERQVRTEAFF. The CDR3 DNA reads TGCAGTGCTAGAGAGCGACAGGTCCGGACTGAAGCTTTCTTT.

As regards this clonotype: A read error may be the cause here, since a much bigger clone is one base away. This sequence joins TRBV27 and TRBJ2-5; a weak D match, TRBD1 (7 bases). The CDR3 loop spans 15 amino acids. V dropped 11 bases and J dropped 1 base, with 20 bases sitting between them. Germline-derived CDR1 and CDR2 are MNHEY and SMNVEV (reference sequence). The CDR3 sequence: CAGGIGTATQETQYF. The CDR3 bases are TGTGCCGGCGGGATTGGGACAGCCACCCAAGAGACCCAGTACTTC.

Regarding this clonotype: A much larger clone lies one base from this, so it may be a read error. This chain links TRBV7-9 with TRBJ2-7; 7 nucleotides line up with TRBD1. The closer fit of TRBJ2-5 to the DNA end suggests the J call may be wrong. Germline V gene lookup returns CDR1 SEHNR and CDR2 FQNEAQ (reference sequence). The CDR3 contains 14 residues. CDR3 sequence reads: CASSPGTVQGTQYF. For the CDR3, the DNA is TGTGCCAGCAGCCCGGGGACAGTCCAAGGGACCCAGTACTTC.

Regarding this clonotype: Compared with germline, one end of the junction differs, possibly owing to a read error. The chain has TRBV6-6 and TRBJ2-7; 8 nucleotides line up with TRBD2. The CDR3 totals 15 residues. Germline lookup yields CDR1 MNHNY and CDR2 SVGAGI (reference sequence). Here the CDR3 reads CASSGRTSGAYGQYF. As DNA, the CDR3 is TGTGCCAGCAGCGGTAGAACTAGCGGTGCCTACGGGCAGTACTTC.

The chain carries TRBV6-5 and TRBJ2-5, with D maybe TRBD2 (5 bases). The J call may be mistaken, given a closer DNA end match to TRBJ2-1. CDR3 size: 12 residues. The germline V gene has CDR1 MNHEY and CDR2 SVGAGI. The CDR3: CASTAGWETQFF. CDR3 DNA sequence: TGTGCCAGCACGGCCGGGTGGGAGACCCAGTTCTTC.

There are a few counts of this clonotype. The chain joins TRBV29-1 to TRBJ2-3, with 7 bases matching TRBD2. From germline, CDR1 is SQVTM and CDR2 ANQGSEA. V was pared by 4 bases and J by 2 bases, with 6 bases of the junction left unmatched. The length of the CDR3 is 14 residues. CDR3 DNA sequence: TGCAGCGTTGGACTAGCCGAGCTCACAGATACGCAGTATTTT. It codes for CSVGLAELTDTQYF.

This clonotype was seen more than once but under ten times. Compared with germline, one end of the junction differs, possibly owing to a read error. The V gene is TRBV10-1, the J gene TRBJ2-1, with a weak D call TRBD2 (5 bases). This CDR3 spans 16 amino acids. Germline values: CDR1 WNHNN, CDR2 SYGVQD (reference sequence). CDR3 DNA sequence: TGCGCCAACAGTTCGATCGGACTTGGCGCCTACAATGAGCAGTTCTTC. This encodes CANSSIGLGAYNEQFF.

This clonotype occurred a few times. The V and J genes are TRBV7-2 and TRBJ1-6; 9 positions agree with TRBD1. Germline trimming cut 5 bases from V and 9 bases from J; bases unmatched to any gene: 5. The CDR3 sequence is 14 residues long. Germline values: CDR1 SGHTA, CDR2 FQGNSA. The CDR3 loop is CASSLGTGFSPLHF. The CDR3 nucleotides read TGTGCCAGCAGCCTCGGGACAGGGTTTTCACCCCTCCACTTT.